Sequencing of this T cell receptor (beta chain) was carried out in a study of shared clonotypes between healthy human individuals. Study background: CD4 naive cells filled three plates per donor, CD4 memory three, CD8 naive two and CD8 memory one.

This CDR3 spans 16 amino acids. Per germline, CDR1 MRHNA and CDR2 SNTAGT. Deletions cut 2 bases from V and 3 bases from J, with 14 bases between. Findings and caveats of the study: Rarefaction showed that sequencing of sorted subsets was incomplete (despite large depth).

As handled by the study authors: ImmunoSEQ gave junction-only sequences without quality scores, so filtering differed. Repertoires were generated with immunoSEQ multiplex PCR, while TCRdb's copy carries only in-frame clones and drops some. Clonal size and the V and J genes are those of that table, whereas D and trimming came from the DNA. The repertoire has around 2,000,000 clones, about 93% of them found once; the top ten carry 1.5% to 2%. A note on this clone: Its matching antigen is unknown.

Naive CD8 cells lacked CD45RO and underwent positive selection for CCR7, leaving out terminally differentiated effector memory CD45RA+ cells. Donation came from healthy HIV-negative adults that had no recent acute infections or vaccinations. The chain links TRBV6-4 to TRBJ2-1; possibly TRBD2 for D (6 bases). The receptor was isolated from a man aged 18 to 29 in good health. Some clones in this sample may be carry-over from other donors' samples. Sequenced input: naive CD8+ T cells from PBMCs. CDR3 nucleotides: TGTGCCAGCAGTGACGCCCCTAGCGCTTACTACAATGAGCAGTTCTTC. It encodes CASSDAPSAYYNEQFF.